Described below is a single TCR beta chain sequence and its context. V was pared by 2 bases and J by 7 bases, with 18 bases between. There are 15 residues in the CDR3. CDR1 is SQVTM and CDR2 is ANQGSEA in the germline V gene. This entry is derived from a study of blood T cells in healthy people across ages. A minimum of 7 million PBMCs was isolated per sample. The second PCR ran roughly 7 to 11 cycles with a sample-barcoded 5' primer and J-beta primers. One entry per CDR3 protein results from TCRdb running MiXCR on the 5' RACE reads. This table has 1.5 million to 2 million distinct CDR3 sequences, about 49% appearing once.

Sequences were obtained from blood. The sequence came from a woman aged 40 to 49 in good health. The J gene is TRBJ2-1, the V gene TRBV29-1; TRBD2 might be the D (5 bases). CDR3 loop: CSVESSSGPGNEQFF. The CDR3 nucleotides read TGCAGCGTTGAAAGTTCCAGCGGCCCTGGGAATGAGCAGTTCTTC.